This is a list of T cell receptor beta chains from one sample in a study of cytomegalovirus exposure and HLA in healthy donors. Clones were sequenced by immunoSEQ multiplex PCR, and TCRdb holds only the in-frame ones, with some missing. The table records 90,000 to 120,000 clones, roughly 73% of them present only once. The sequencing sample was made of PBMCs. The receptors stem from a man younger than 40 in good health and CMV-seronegative. Each CDR3 is given with its conserved first and last residue. The order of the fields is CDR3 DNA, CDR3 protein, V gene, D gene, J gene, clone size. A D gene is named only where the DNA matches it firmly. Clone sizes are given selectively: once, few, many, or a class where the clone is expanded.

TGTGCCAGCAGTGAATTGCAGATACGCAATCAGCCCCAGCATTTT,CASSELQIRNQPQHF,TRBV2,-,TRBJ1-5,-
TGCGCCAGCAGCCAAGGGGGGGGCGGGAGGGGAACCGGGGAGCTGTTTTTT,CASSQGGGGRGTGELFF,TRBV4-1,TRBD2,TRBJ2-2,-
TGTGCCATCAGTGACTCCGACAGGGGTACTCAGCCCCAGCATTTT,CAISDSDRGTQPQHF,TRBV10-3,TRBD1,TRBJ1-5,-
TGTGCCAGCAGTGCCACCGCCCTGAGGGGCTACACCTTC,CASSATALRGYTF,TRBV6-1,-,TRBJ1-2,-
TGTGCCAGCAGCTCTAGCGGGGGGGCCTTGGAGACCCAGTACTTC,CASSSSGGALETQYF,TRBV7-2,TRBD2,TRBJ2-5,many
TGTGCCAGCAGCTCGGGACTAGCGGAAGAGACCCAGTACTTC,CASSSGLAEETQYF,TRBV7-2,TRBD2,TRBJ2-5,-
TGTGCCAGCAGTGAGCGGGGGGCGGGCGAGCAGTACTTC,CASSERGAGEQYF,TRBV2,TRBD2,TRBJ2-7,-
TGCGCCAGCAGCTCCGCGTTGACTAGCGCAGATACGCAGTATTTT,CASSSALTSADTQYF,TRBV5-1,TRBD2,TRBJ2-3,-
TGTGCCAGCAGCCGGATAAGGGACAGCCGATCTAACTATGGCTACACCTTC,CASSRIRDSRSNYGYTF,TRBV7-9,TRBD1,TRBJ1-2,-
TGTGCCAGCACCACAAGGCGATTGGGAGGTGGCGGGGAGCTGTTTTTT,CASTTRRLGGGGELFF,TRBV28,-,TRBJ2-2,few
TGCGCCAGCAGCCCTCGAGGGAATTCGGAATCACCCCTCCACTTT,CASSPRGNSESPLHF,TRBV5-1,-,TRBJ1-6,-
TGTGCCAGCAGTGAATATGCGGGAGGAATTTCGAACACCGGGGAGCTGTTTTTT,CASSEYAGGISNTGELFF,TRBV25-1,TRBD2,TRBJ2-2,few
TGTGCCAGTAGTAGGGCGAGTGTCGGGACAGGGCCGTACAATGAGCAGTTCTTC,CASSRASVGTGPYNEQFF,TRBV19,TRBD1,TRBJ2-1,-
TGTGCCAGCAGCACCTGGACAGGGGCCGGCACCGGGGAGCTGTTTTTT,CASSTWTGAGTGELFF,TRBV5-4,TRBD1,TRBJ2-2,few
TGTGCCAGCAGCCGAGGCAGGGGGGCCACTGAAGCTTTCTTT,CASSRGRGATEAFF,TRBV28,TRBD1,TRBJ1-1,-
TGTGCCTGGAAAACAGGGGGCCCCTACGAGCAGTACTTC,CAWKTGGPYEQYF,TRBV30,TRBD1,TRBJ2-7,-
TGTGCCAGCAGTGAATCAGGGCTCGCTGGAAACACCATATATTTT,CASSESGLAGNTIYF,TRBV2,-,TRBJ1-3,-
TGTGCCAGCAGCACGCCGGGACAGAGCTACGAGCAGTACTTC,CASSTPGQSYEQYF,TRBV7-9,TRBD1,TRBJ2-7,-
TGCAGCGTTGAAAGGCAGGGTAGCGGGAGCGGGAGCACAGATACGCAGTATTTT,CSVERQGSGSGSTDTQYF,TRBV29-1,TRBD2,TRBJ2-3,-
TGTGCCAGCAGCTCAACCACAGGGACCGGAAACACCATATATTTT,CASSSTTGTGNTIYF,TRBV7-8,-,TRBJ1-3,-
TGTGCCAGCAGCTCACAGGGGGCGCGAACTGAAGCTTTCTTT,CASSSQGARTEAFF,TRBV11-2,TRBD1,TRBJ1-1,once
TGTGCCAGCAGCGCGAGCCTGGGACAGGGCACAGATACGCAGTATTTT,CASSASLGQGTDTQYF,TRBV9,TRBD1,TRBJ2-3,few
TGTGCCATCAGTGAGTCGACAGCCTACGAGCAGTACTTC,CAISESTAYEQYF,TRBV10-3,-,TRBJ2-7,-
TGTGCCAGCAGCTTGGGGACAGGGGTTGACACTGAAGCTTTCTTT,CASSLGTGVDTEAFF,TRBV5-4,TRBD1,TRBJ1-1,-
TGTGCCAGCAGTTTATCTAGCGGGAGAAGAGAGACCCAGTACTTC,CASSLSSGRRETQYF,TRBV27,TRBD2,TRBJ2-5,few
TGCGCCAGCAGCCAAGAAAGGGGAGGCTCTTATGGCTACACCTTC,CASSQERGGSYGYTF,TRBV4-1,-,TRBJ1-2,few
TGTGCCAGCAGCGAGACCCAGGGGGCGGGGACAGATACGCAGTATTTT,CASSETQGAGTDTQYF,TRBV9,TRBD1,TRBJ2-3,-
TGTGCCAGCAGCCACCAGGGGGACTTGGAAGGCTACACCTTC,CASSHQGDLEGYTF,TRBV5-5,TRBD1,TRBJ1-2,few
TGTGCCTGGAGTGTAATTCAGGGGGCATGGGAGACCCAGTACTTC,CAWSVIQGAWETQYF,TRBV30,TRBD1,TRBJ2-5,-
TGTGCCAGCAGCCAGACCCGGGTGGGGGCCTCTGGGGCCAACGTCCTGACTTTC,CASSQTRVGASGANVLTF,TRBV5-6,-,TRBJ2-6,few
TGTGCCAGCAGTCCCGACGGGAGCTCCTACGAGCAGTACTTC,CASSPDGSSYEQYF,TRBV5-6,-,TRBJ2-7,few
TGTGCCAGCAGTTTATCCACGGTCTACAATGAGCAGTTCTTC,CASSLSTVYNEQFF,TRBV27,-,TRBJ2-1,-